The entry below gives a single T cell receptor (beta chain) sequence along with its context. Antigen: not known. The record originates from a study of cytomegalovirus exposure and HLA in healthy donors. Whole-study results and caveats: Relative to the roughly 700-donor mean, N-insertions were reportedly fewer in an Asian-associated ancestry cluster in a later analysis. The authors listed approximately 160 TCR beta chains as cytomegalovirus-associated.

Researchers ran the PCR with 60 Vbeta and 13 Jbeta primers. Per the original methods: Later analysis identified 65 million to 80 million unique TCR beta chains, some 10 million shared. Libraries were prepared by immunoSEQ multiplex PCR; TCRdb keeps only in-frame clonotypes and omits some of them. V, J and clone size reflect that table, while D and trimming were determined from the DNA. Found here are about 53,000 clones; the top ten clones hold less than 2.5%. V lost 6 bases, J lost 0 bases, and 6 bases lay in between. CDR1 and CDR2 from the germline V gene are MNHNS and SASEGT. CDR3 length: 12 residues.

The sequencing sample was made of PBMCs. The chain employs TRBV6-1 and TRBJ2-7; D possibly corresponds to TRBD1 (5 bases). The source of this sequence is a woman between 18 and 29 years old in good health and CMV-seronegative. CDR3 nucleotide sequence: TGTGCCAGCAGGGACATCTCCTACGAGCAGTACTTC. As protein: CASRDISYEQYF.